A single sample is the source of the 13 T cell receptor beta chains below, sequenced in a study of shared clonotypes between healthy human individuals. The table came from immunoSEQ multiplex PCR; TCRdb's copy has only in-frame clones and leaves some out. There are 700,000 or so clones in the sample; roughly 78% occur only once, and 1.8% lies in the top ten. Sequencing input: memory CD4+ T cells sorted from blood. Subset defined: CD45RA-negative fraction. Receptor source: a woman aged 25-40 years in good health.

The chain uses TRBV28 and TRBJ1-3; perhaps TRBD1 as D (5 bases). CDR3 size: 15 residues. Germline CDR1 MDHEN, CDR2 SYDVKM. V was clipped by 6 bases and J by 4 bases, with 16 bases between them. CDR3 residues: CASRLGGTAGNTIYF. DNA of the CDR3: TGTGCCAGCAGGTTGGGAGGGACGGCCGGAAACACCATATATTTT.

J is TRBJ2-7 and V is TRBV5-4, with 9 bases lining up with TRBD2. The CDR3 covers 15 residues. CDR1 is SGHNT and CDR2 is YYREEE in the germline V gene (reference sequence). Trimming at V came to 7 bases and at J to 2 bases, leaving 10 bases not matched to a gene. DNA of the CDR3: TGTGCCAGCCGCCGCGCGGGCGGGAGGGCCTACGAGCAGTACTTC. The encoded protein is CASRRAGGRAYEQYF.

The chain employs TRBV11-3 and TRBJ2-1; TRBD2 might be the D (5 bases). CDR3 length: 17 residues. Per the germline V gene, CDR1 is SGHNT and CDR2 is YENEEA. Trimming cost V 5 bases and J 4 bases, with 21 bases left between them. CDR3 DNA: TGTGCCAGCAGCGCCATCATCCGGGAAGGAGGTTACAATGAGCAGTTCTTC. It is translated as CASSAIIREGGYNEQFF.

This chain joins TRBV4-1 and TRBJ1-1; D unresolved. From germline, CDR1 is MGHRA and CDR2 YSYEKL. V was pared by 3 bases and J by 8 bases, with 13 bases between. This CDR3 is built from 13 residues. The CDR3 reads CASSQATYREAFF. The CDR3 nucleotides read TGCGCCAGCAGCCAGGCGACCTACAGAGAAGCTTTCTTT.

This rearrangement joins TRBV29-1 to TRBJ1-3, with D perhaps TRBD1 (5 bases). This CDR3 is built from 12 residues. Germline-derived CDR1 and CDR2 are SQVTM and ANQGSEA. Trimming pared 5 bases from V and 4 bases from J, leaving 9 bases between. DNA of the CDR3: TGCAGCGTTCAGGGTGAGGGAAACACCATATATTTT. Translating it yields CSVQGEGNTIYF. Supplemented by reference TRBV29-1 and TRBJ1-3, the full variable domain reads SAVISQKPSRDICQRGTSLTIQCQVDSQVTMMFWYRQQPGQSLTLIATANQGSEATYESGFVIDKFPISRPNLTFSTLTVSNMSPEDSSIYLCSVQGEGNTIYFGEGSWLTVV.

This rearrangement joins TRBV11-2 to TRBJ2-2; D is unclear. Germline V gene data show CDR1 as SGHAT and CDR2 as FQNNGV. The CDR3 has 13 amino acids. V lost 5 bases and J lost 3, with 7 bases in between. CDR3 sequence reads: CASSQLHTGELFF. In DNA form, the CDR3 reads TGTGCCAGCAGCCAACTACACACCGGGGAGCTGTTTTTT.

V is TRBV28 and J is TRBJ1-1; a weak D match, TRBD1 (5 bases). The CDR3 runs to 12 residues. Germline V gene lookup returns CDR1 MDHEN and CDR2 SYDVKM. The germline V and J ends were trimmed by 11 bases and 5 bases, with 15 bases remaining between them. Here the CDR3 DNA reads TGTGCCTGTCAGAAGGGGACGACTGAAGCTTTCTTT. Protein sequence: CACQKGTTEAFF.

V gene TRBV5-1 combines with J gene TRBJ1-1; D might be TRBD1 (5 bases). V dropped 4 bases and J dropped 0 bases, with 13 bases sitting between them. CDR3 length: 15 residues. Germline CDR1 reads SGHRS; CDR2 reads YFSETQ. Here the CDR3 DNA reads TGCGCCAGCAGCCCAACAGGAGAAATGAACACTGAAGCTTTCTTT. Translating gives CASSPTGEMNTEAFF.

The rearrangement uses TRBV27 and TRBJ2-7; D may match TRBD1 or TRBD2 (5 bases each). This CDR3 spans 15 amino acids. CDR1 is MNHEY, CDR2 SMNVEV, per germline (reference sequence). The V end was cut by 3 bases, the J end by 2 bases, with 14 bases between. This CDR3 reads CASSLYSGPTYEQYF. The CDR3 DNA sequence: TGTGCCAGCAGTTTGTACTCGGGGCCCACCTACGAGCAGTACTTC.

The genes are TRBV7-9 and TRBJ1-1; weak D call: TRBD1 (6 bases). Germline-derived CDR1 and CDR2 are SEHNR and FQNEAQ (reference sequence). Trimming took off 6 bases at V and 0 bases at J, with 17 bases between the two ends. The CDR3 has 16 amino acids. The CDR3 DNA follows: TGTGCCAGCAGGCCCGCGTCCGGACAGATGAACACTGAAGCTTTCTTT. This codes for CASRPASGQMNTEAFF.

V and J are TRBV28 and TRBJ2-1, with D hard to call. Germline-derived CDR1 and CDR2 are MDHEN and SYDVKM. The V and J ends lost 5 bases and 13 bases respectively, with 18 bases between them. The CDR3 extends over 13 amino acids. CDR3 protein: CASSPHDTAGQFF. Here the CDR3 DNA reads TGTGCCAGCAGTCCACATGACACCGCAGGTCAGTTCTTC.

The chain carries TRBV18 and TRBJ2-7; tentatively, D is TRBD2 (5 bases). Germline CDR1 is KGHSH and CDR2 is LQKENI. Trimming cost V 2 bases and J 0 bases, with 11 bases left between them. The CDR3 contains 15 residues. The CDR3 nucleotides are TGTGCCAGCTCACCATGGGCTAGCTCCTCCTACGAGCAGTACTTC. This encodes CASSPWASSSYEQYF.

The gene calls are TRBV20-1 and TRBJ2-7; D remains unclear. Looked up from germline, CDR1 is DFQATT and CDR2 is SNEGSKA (reference sequence). This CDR3 has 10 residues. V lost 2 bases and J lost 7, with 6 bases in between. In DNA, the CDR3 is TGCAGTGCTAGACGGCGGGAGCAGTACTTC. Amino acid sequence: CSARRREQYF.